This T cell receptor beta chain was sequenced during a study of blood T cell repertoires in COVID-19. Study context: Specimens from acute and convalescent COVID-19 originated in the United States, Italy and Spain. The analysed material was cDNA or gDNA that came from T cells, B-cell-depleted T cells, or PBMCs.

Authors' methods: Estimation of nucleated cell counts was performed using reference gene primer amplification. Assay: immunoSEQ multiplex PCR; the TCRdb copy retains only in-frame clones and omits some. That table is the source of V, J and clone size, and D and trimming were worked out from the DNA. Among some 190,000 clones listed, 88% were seen once. The trim removed 3 bases at V and 5 bases at J, leaving 7 bases unmatched. The CDR3 contains 15 residues. Germline V lookup: CDR1 WSHSY, CDR2 SAAADI. This clonotype originated in a human donor in a cohort sampled during active COVID-19. The rearrangement links TRBV10-2 to TRBJ2-1; TRBD2 matches at 7 bases. Sample: peripheral blood. CDR3 nucleotide sequence: TGCGCCAGCAGTGAACCGCTAGCGGCGCACAATGAGCAGTTCTTC. This codes for CASSEPLAAHNEQFF.